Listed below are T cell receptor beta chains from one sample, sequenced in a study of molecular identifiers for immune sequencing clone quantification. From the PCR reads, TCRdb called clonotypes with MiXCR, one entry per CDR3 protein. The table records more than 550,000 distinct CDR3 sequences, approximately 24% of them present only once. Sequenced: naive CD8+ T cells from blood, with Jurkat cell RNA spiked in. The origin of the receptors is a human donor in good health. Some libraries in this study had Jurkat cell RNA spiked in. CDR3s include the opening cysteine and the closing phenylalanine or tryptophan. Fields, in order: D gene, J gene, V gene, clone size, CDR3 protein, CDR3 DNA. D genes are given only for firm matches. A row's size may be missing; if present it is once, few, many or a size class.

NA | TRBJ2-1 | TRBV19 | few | CAALGRLGEQFF | TGTGCCGCCCTAGGTCGGTTGGGTGAGCAGTTCTTC
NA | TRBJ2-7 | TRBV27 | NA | CASSSGTARYEQYF | TGTGCCAGCAGTTCTGGAACAGCAAGATACGAGCAGTACTTC
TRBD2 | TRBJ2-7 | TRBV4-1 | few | CASSQTSGSNYEQYF | TGCGCCAGCAGCCAAACTAGCGGGAGTAACTACGAGCAGTACTTC
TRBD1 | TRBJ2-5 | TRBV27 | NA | CASNRGTGQETQYF | TGTGCCAGCAACAGGGGGACAGGACAAGAGACCCAGTACTTC
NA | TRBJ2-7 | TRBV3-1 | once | CASSDPYGQYF | TGTGCCAGCAGCGACCCCTACGGGCAGTACTTC
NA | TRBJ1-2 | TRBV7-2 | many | CASSPDHINYGYTF | TGTGCCAGCAGCCCAGATCACATCAACTATGGCTACACCTTC
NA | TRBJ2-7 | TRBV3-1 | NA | CASSQGTASTYEQNF | TGTGCCAGCAGCCAAGGGACAGCTAGTACCTACGAGCAGAACTTC
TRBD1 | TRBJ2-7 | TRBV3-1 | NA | CASSTRDRDEQYF | TGTGCCAGCAGCACCCGGGACAGGGACGAGCAGTACTTC
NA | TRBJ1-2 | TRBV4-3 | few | CASSQDIGIYGYTF | TGCGCCAGCAGCCAAGACATAGGCATCTATGGCTACACCTTC
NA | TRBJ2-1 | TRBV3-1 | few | CASSQFTQGHDEQFF | TGTGCCAGCAGCCAATTCACACAGGGACATGATGAGCAGTTCTTC
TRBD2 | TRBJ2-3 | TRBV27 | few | CASTGGRGTDTQYF | TGTGCCAGCACAGGCGGGAGAGGCACAGATACGCAGTATTTT
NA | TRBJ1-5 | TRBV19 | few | CASSFGPGPLGNQPQHF | TGTGCCAGTAGTTTTGGTCCGGGGCCCCTTGGCAATCAGCCCCAGCATTTT
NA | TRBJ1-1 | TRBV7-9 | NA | CASSLVTGRTEAFF | TGTGCCAGCAGCTTAGTGACTGGAAGGACTGAAGCTTTCTTT
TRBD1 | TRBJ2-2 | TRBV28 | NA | CASRPQGAGTGELFF | TGTGCCAGCAGGCCACAGGGGGCGGGCACCGGGGAGCTGTTTTTT
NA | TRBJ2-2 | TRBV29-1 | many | CSVRGPNTGELFF | TGCAGCGTGCGGGGACCGAACACCGGGGAGCTGTTTTTT
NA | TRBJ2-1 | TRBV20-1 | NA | CSALYYNQTSTYNEQFF | TGCAGTGCTCTCTACTATAATCAGACTAGTACTTACAATGAGCAGTTCTTC
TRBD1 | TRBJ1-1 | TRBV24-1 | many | CATEGQDRGWTEAFF | TGTGCCACAGAGGGCCAGGACAGGGGATGGACTGAAGCTTTCTTT
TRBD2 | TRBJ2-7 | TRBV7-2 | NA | CASSQGTGGSVYAQYF | TGTGCCAGCAGCCAAGGGACTGGCGGGAGTGTTTACGCGCAGTACTTC
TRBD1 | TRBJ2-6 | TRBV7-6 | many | CASSLRGRGPLSGANVLTF | TGTGCCAGCAGCCTTAGAGGCAGGGGGCCCCTCTCTGGGGCCAACGTCCTGACTTTC
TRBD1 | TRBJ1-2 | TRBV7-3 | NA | CASSSPGTDIGYTF | TGTGCCAGCAGCTCCCCCGGGACAGACATTGGCTACACCTTC
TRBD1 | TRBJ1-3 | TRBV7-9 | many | CASLQPGTAGNTIYF | TGTGCCAGCCTTCAACCCGGGACAGCTGGAAACACCATATATTTT
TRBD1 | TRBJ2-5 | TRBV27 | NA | CASSFILPGQAETQYF | TGTGCCAGCAGTTTTATTCTACCAGGACAGGCAGAGACCCAGTACTTC
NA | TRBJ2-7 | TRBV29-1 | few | CSVGRGILPYEQCF | NA
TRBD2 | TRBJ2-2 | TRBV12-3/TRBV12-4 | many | CASSYLGGANTGELFF | TGTGCCAGCAGTTACCTTGGGGGGGCGAACACCGGGGAGCTGTTTTTT
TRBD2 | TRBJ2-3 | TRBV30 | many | CAWSVGLAGGTDTQYF | TGTGCCTGGAGTGTAGGTCTAGCGGGAGGGACAGATACGCAGTATTTT
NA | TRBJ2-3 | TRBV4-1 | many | CASSQDRFPDTQYF | TGCGCCAGCAGCCAAGATCGATTTCCAGATACGCAGTATTTT
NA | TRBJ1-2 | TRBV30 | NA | CAWDKIPPHENTF | TGTGCCTGGGACAAAATCCCACCTCATGAGAACACCTTC
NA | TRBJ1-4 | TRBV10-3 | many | CAISESTPLAGILFF | TGTGCCATCAGTGAGTCTACACCATTGGCGGGGATCCTGTTTTTT
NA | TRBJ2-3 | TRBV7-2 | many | CASTLSRGSTDTQYF | TGTGCCAGCACCCTCTCTCGGGGGAGCACAGATACGCAGTATTTT
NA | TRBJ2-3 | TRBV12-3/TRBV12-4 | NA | CASSSGAHTDTQYF | TGTGCCAGCAGTTCTGGGGCACACACAGATACGCAGTATTTT
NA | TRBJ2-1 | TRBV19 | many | CASSISSRSPWDEQFF | TGTGCCAGTAGTATATCCTCCAGGTCCCCCTGGGATGAGCAGTTCTTC
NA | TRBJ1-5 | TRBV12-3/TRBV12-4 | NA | CAGSSSGYSNQPQHF | TGTGCCGGCAGTTCGTCGGGGTATAGCAATCAGCCCCAGCATTTT
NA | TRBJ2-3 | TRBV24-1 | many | CATSEASLTDTQYF | TGTGCCACCAGTGAGGCCAGCCTCACAGATACGCAGTATTTT
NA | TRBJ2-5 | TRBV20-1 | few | CSASRIGLPSSPTQYF | TGCAGTGCTAGCCGGATTGGACTACCCTCTTCCCCCACCCAGTACTTC
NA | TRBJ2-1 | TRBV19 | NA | CASIRGHRGEQFF | TGTGCCAGTATTAGAGGACATCGTGGTGAGCAGTTCTTC
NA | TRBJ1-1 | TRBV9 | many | CASSVDSVMNTEAFF | TGTGCCAGCAGCGTAGATTCAGTGATGAACACTGAAGCTTTCTTT
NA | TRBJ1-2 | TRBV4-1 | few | CASSQGTVFGYTF | TGCGCCAGCAGCCAAGGGACAGTTTTTGGCTACACCTTC
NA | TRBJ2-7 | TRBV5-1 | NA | CASSYHPAGGAPEQHF | TGCGCCAGCAGCTATCACCCAGCTGGGGGGGCTCCCGAGCAGCACTTC
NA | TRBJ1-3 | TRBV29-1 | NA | CSVEALGGSTGNTIYF | TGCAGCGTTGAAGCACTGGGGGGGTCGACTGGAAACACCATATATTTT
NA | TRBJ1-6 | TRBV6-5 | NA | CASTSGYNSPLHF | TGTGCCAGCACGTCGGGTTATAATTCACCCCTCCACTTT
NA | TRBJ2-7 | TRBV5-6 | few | CASSLFVSPGEQYF | TGTGCCAGCAGCTTGTTTGTATCACCGGGCGAGCAGTACTTC
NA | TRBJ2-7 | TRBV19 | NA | CASSGGLYEQCF | TGTGCCAGTAGTGGGGGACTTTACGAGCAGTGCTTC
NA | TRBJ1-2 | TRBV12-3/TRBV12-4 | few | CASSNEPPTNYGYTF | TGTGCCAGCAGTAACGAGCCACCTACTAACTATGGCTACACCTTC
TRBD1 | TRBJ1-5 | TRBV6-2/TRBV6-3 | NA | CASSHPTGYQPQHF | TGTGCCAGCAGCCACCCGACAGGGTATCAGCCCCAGCATTTT
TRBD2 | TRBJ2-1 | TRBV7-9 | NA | CASSIGLAGGWGNEQFF | TGTGCCAGCAGCATTGGACTAGCGGGAGGGTGGGGAAATGAGCAGTTCTTC
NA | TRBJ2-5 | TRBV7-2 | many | CASRKGLQETQYF | TGTGCCAGCAGGAAGGGACTGCAAGAGACCCAGTACTTC
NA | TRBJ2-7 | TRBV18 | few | CASSPPLSEEQYF | TGTGCCAGCTCACCACCCCTCTCGGAGGAGCAGTACTTC
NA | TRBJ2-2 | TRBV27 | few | CASSWGRGATGELFF | TGTGCCAGCAGTTGGGGGCGGGGAGCGACCGGGGAGCTGTTTTTT
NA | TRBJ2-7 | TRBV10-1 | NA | CASSDVRMAQEQYF | TGCGCCAGCAGTGACGTTAGAATGGCCCAAGAGCAGTACTTC
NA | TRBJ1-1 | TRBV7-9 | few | CASSRPQDTEAFF | TGTGCCAGCAGCCGCCCTCAGGACACTGAAGCTTTCTTT
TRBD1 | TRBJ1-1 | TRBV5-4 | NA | CASSDRGLVSQDTEAFF | TGTGCCAGCAGCGACAGGGGGCTTGTGAGTCAGGACACTGAAGCTTTCTTT
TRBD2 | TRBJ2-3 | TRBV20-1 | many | CSARPSGTDTQYF | TGCAGTGCTAGGCCTAGCGGGACAGATACGCAGTATTTT
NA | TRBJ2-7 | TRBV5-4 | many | CASSSLLGWDEQYF | TGTGCCAGCAGCTCTCTCCTGGGCTGGGACGAGCAGTACTTC
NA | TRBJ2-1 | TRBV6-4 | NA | CASTGEQSF | TGTGCCAGCACGGGTGAGCAGTCCTTC
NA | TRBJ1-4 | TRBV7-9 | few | CASSLDTGDEKLFF | TGTGCCAGCAGCTTAGACACGGGGGATGAAAAACTGTTTTTT
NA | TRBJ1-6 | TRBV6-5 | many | CASSYGVSDNSPLHF | TGTGCCAGCAGTTACGGTGTGTCAGATAATTCACCCCTCCACTTT
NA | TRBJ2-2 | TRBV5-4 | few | CASSLDWELRELFF | TGTGCCAGCAGCTTGGATTGGGAGTTGCGGGAGCTGTTTTTT
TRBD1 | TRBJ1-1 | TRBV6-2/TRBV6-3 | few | CASIPRQGAPTEAFF | TGTGCCAGCATCCCGAGACAGGGGGCTCCCACTGAAGCTTTCTTT
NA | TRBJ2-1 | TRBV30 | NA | CAWSKQGNEQFF | TGTGCCTGGAGTAAGCAGGGTAATGAGCAGTTCTTC